The 31 T cell receptor beta chains below come from one sample, sequenced in a study of blood T cell repertoires in COVID-19. Produced via immunoSEQ multiplex PCR; TCRdb's table is partial and in-frame only. The sample shows about 130,000 clones, around 86% of them seen only once. Specimen: peripheral blood. The source is a man between 60 and 75 years old with acute or convalescent COVID-19.

The CDR3 region has the DNA TGTGCCAGCAGCTTGACAGGAAATAATTCACCCCTCCACTTT. This sequence encodes CASSLTGNNSPLHF. The chain combines TRBV5-4 with TRBJ1-6; possible D gene TRBD1, 5 bases. The CDR3 contains 14 residues. V was clipped by 1 base and J by 5 bases, with 7 bases between them. Germline V gene lookup returns CDR1 SGHNT and CDR2 YYREEE (reference sequence).

The rearrangement uses TRBV7-9 and TRBJ1-6, with D perhaps TRBD1 (5 bases). Trimming took off 2 bases at V and 8 bases at J, with 10 bases between the two ends. Germline CDR1 reads SEHNR; CDR2 reads FQNEAQ (reference sequence). CDR3 size: 14 residues. In DNA form, the CDR3 reads TGTGCCAGCAGCTTATTTGACAGCTATTCACCCCTCCACTTT. It yields the protein CASSLFDSYSPLHF.

This chain links TRBV4-2 with TRBJ2-1, with 13 bases fitting TRBD2. The trim removed 0 bases at V and 8 bases at J, leaving 13 bases unmatched. The length of the CDR3 is 19 residues. Per the germline V gene, CDR1 is LGHNA and CDR2 is YNFKEQ. CDR3 bases: TGTGCCAGCAGCCAAGAGAGGGGACTAGCGGGAATAAAAGGGGATGAGCAGTTCTTC. This codes for CASSQERGLAGIKGDEQFF.

The chain is built from TRBV9 and TRBJ2-7; the D gene is possibly TRBD2 (6 bases). Germline CDR1 and CDR2: SGDLS and YYNGEE. The CDR3 contains 16 residues. Trimming left V 0 bases short and J 4 bases short, with 17 bases between. This CDR3 reads CASSVGIGGVLYEQYF. CDR3 bases: TGTGCCAGCAGCGTAGGGATTGGAGGGGTCCTGTACGAGCAGTACTTC.

The rearrangement uses TRBV24-1 and TRBJ2-1; weak D call: TRBD1 (5 bases). Trimming took off 0 bases at V and 0 bases at J, with 8 bases between the two ends. This CDR3 comprises 16 residues. CDR1 and CDR2 from the germline V gene are KGHDR and SFDVKD. Written as DNA, the CDR3 is TGTGCCACCAGTGATTTGCAGGGAAGCTCCTACAATGAGCAGTTCTTC. This translates into CATSDLQGSSYNEQFF.

This clone is a singleton in its sample. J is TRBJ1-2 and V is TRBV7-9, with D perhaps TRBD1 (6 bases). CDR3 length: 14 residues. The germline V and J ends were trimmed by 2 bases and 6 bases, with 13 bases remaining between them. Germline V gives CDR1 SEHNR, CDR2 FQNEAQ (reference sequence). CDR3 sequence reads: CASSLSGTTNGYTF. In DNA form, the CDR3 reads TGTGCCAGCAGCTTATCCGGGACAACCAATGGCTACACCTTC.

V is TRBV7-3 and J is TRBJ2-3, with a tentative D call TRBD2 (6 bases). The CDR3 sequence is 15 residues long. V was trimmed by 3 bases and J by 2 bases, leaving 12 bases between them. Germline V CDR1 and CDR2: SGHTA, FQGTGA. The CDR3 loop is CASSFYGGLTDTQYF. CDR3 in DNA: TGTGCCAGCAGCTTCTACGGGGGTCTCACAGATACGCAGTATTTT.

The chain carries TRBV21-1 and TRBJ2-7; TRBD1 was called by the table and not checked on the DNA. TRBV21-1 has pseudogene status. CDR3 size: 15 residues. In DNA form, the CDR3 reads TGTGCCAGCAGCAAAGGGCAATACCCCTCCTACGAGCAGTACTTC. The encoded protein is CASSKGQYPSYEQYF.

The chain links TRBV30 to TRBJ1-1, with a possible D match to TRBD1 (5 bases). Germline values: CDR1 GTSNPN, CDR2 SVGIG (reference sequence). V was trimmed by 5 bases and J by 4 bases, leaving 14 bases between them. There are 13 residues in the CDR3. The CDR3 DNA follows: TGTGCCTGGCGCCAGGGTTATAGCACTGAAGCTTTCTTT. It is translated as CAWRQGYSTEAFF. Supplemented by reference TRBV30 and TRBJ1-1, the full variable domain reads SQTIHQWPATLVQPVGSPLSLECTVEGTSNPNLYWYRQAAGRGLQLLFYSVGIGQISSEVPQNLSASRPQDRQFILSSKKLLLSDSGFYLCAWRQGYSTEAFFGQGTRLTVV.

The CDR3 DNA follows: TGTGCCACCTCAGCGGGGGATCCCAATCAGCCCCAGCATTTT. As protein: CATSAGDPNQPQHF. The chain is built from TRBV2 and TRBJ1-5; D may be TRBD1 (5 bases). V lost 10 bases and J lost 3, with 16 bases in between. Germline V gene data show CDR1 as SNHLY and CDR2 as FYNNEI. The CDR3 spans 14 residues.

V usage is TRBV30 and J usage is TRBJ2-3, with D perhaps matching TRBD1 (6 bases). The CDR3 consists of 16 residues. CDR1 and CDR2 from the germline V gene are GTSNPN and SVGIG (reference sequence). V lost 3 bases, J lost 2 bases, and 18 bases lay in between. The CDR3 loop is CAWRTWGWDNTDTQYF. DNA for the CDR3: TGTGCCTGGAGAACGTGGGGCTGGGACAACACAGATACGCAGTATTTT.

CDR3 in DNA: TGTGCCAGCAGCTTAGATCGAGGGAGCTTCCCCACCGAAGCTTTCTTT. Amino acid sequence: CASSLDRGSFPTEAFF. V and J are TRBV7-9 and TRBJ1-1; no clear D. Trimming removed 1 base from V and 8 bases from J, with 20 bases in between. The CDR3 covers 16 residues. Per the germline V gene, CDR1 is SEHNR and CDR2 is FQNEAQ (reference sequence).

The V gene is TRBV7-2, the J gene TRBJ2-1; a possible D gene is TRBD2 (5 bases). This CDR3 spans 14 amino acids. V lost 3 bases and J 2 bases, leaving 8 bases between the germline ends. The germline CDR1 and CDR2 sequences are SGHTA and FQGNSA. CDR3 coding DNA: TGTGCCAGCAGCTTGGACTCCGCCTACAATGAGCAGTTCTTC. It specifies CASSLDSAYNEQFF.

The gene calls are TRBV30 and TRBJ2-7, with D perhaps TRBD1 (6 bases). The germline V gene encodes CDR1 GTSNPN and CDR2 SVGIG (reference sequence). The CDR3 has 13 amino acids. The V end lost 4 bases, the J end lost 0 bases, and 10 bases lay between the germline ends. CDR3 region: CAWTGQNSYEQYF. The DNA of the CDR3 is TGTGCCTGGACCGGACAGAACTCCTACGAGCAGTACTTC.

The V and J genes are TRBV7-2 and TRBJ1-2, with D maybe TRBD1 (6 bases). Germline CDR1 reads SGHTA; CDR2 reads FQGNSA. Trimming took off 0 bases at V and 5 bases at J, with 10 bases between the two ends. The length of the CDR3 is 14 residues. CDR3: CASSLATGQYGYTF. As DNA, the CDR3 is TGTGCCAGCAGCTTAGCGACTGGACAGTATGGCTACACCTTC.

The chain combines TRBV6-2 or TRBV6-3 with TRBJ1-1; 7 positions agree with TRBD1. Unmatched junction bases numbered 9, after V lost 6 bases and J lost 2 bases. Germline V gene lookup returns CDR1 MNHEY and CDR2 SVGEGT. The CDR3 is 15 residues long. The CDR3 reads CASSLGGRVNTEAFF. The CDR3 region has the DNA TGTGCCAGCAGCCTAGGGGGCAGGGTCAACACTGAAGCTTTCTTT.

This chain joins TRBV19 and TRBJ1-2, with 7 bases lining up with TRBD1. CDR3 size: 14 residues. The junction had 2 bases not matched to a gene; V was cut back by 4 bases and J by 0 bases. The germline CDR1 and CDR2 sequences are LNHDA and SQIVND (reference sequence). CDR3 protein: CASSRTGANYGYTF. CDR3 nucleotide sequence: TGTGCCAGTAGTAGGACAGGAGCTAACTATGGCTACACCTTC.

In nucleotides, the CDR3 is TGCAGCGTGGTTACAGGGGGCGGCTACAATGAGCAGTTCTTC. Its protein is CSVVTGGGYNEQFF. The rearrangement links TRBV29-1 to TRBJ2-1; 9 bases are shared with TRBD1. The germline V gene encodes CDR1 SQVTM and CDR2 ANQGSEA. The V and J ends lost 6 bases and 3 bases, in that order; junction bases with no gene match: 6. This CDR3 spans 14 amino acids.

This sequence joins TRBV7-4 and TRBJ1-5, with D maybe TRBD1 (5 bases). The CDR3 is made up of 18 amino acids. Trimming shortened V by 2 bases and J by 1 base, and 18 bases separated the two germline ends. CDR1 is SGHVT and CDR2 is SQSDAQ in the germline V gene. The CDR3 coding sequence is TGTGCCAGCAGCTTAAGGGGCCGTTGGGCCCCCAGCAATCAGCCCCAGCATTTT. Its protein is CASSLRGRWAPSNQPQHF.

The V call is TRBV6-2 or TRBV6-3, the J call TRBJ2-1, with 10 bases aligning to TRBD1. The CDR3 is 15 residues long. V lost 3 bases and J lost 12; bases outside the gene matches: 11. Germline values: CDR1 MNHEY, CDR2 SVGEGT. The CDR3 reads CASSYSGQGLKAQFF. The CDR3 nucleotides are TGTGCCAGCAGTTATTCGGGACAGGGGCTCAAGGCGCAGTTCTTC.

The CDR3: CARSLTGVYNEQFF. The CDR3 DNA reads as TGTGCCAGAAGCTTGACAGGCGTCTACAATGAGCAGTTCTTC. V is TRBV5-3 and J is TRBJ2-1; perhaps TRBD1 as D (5 bases). TRBV5-3 is treated as an ORF (open reading frame) with a function not yet certain. This CDR3 contains 14 residues. V was trimmed by 1 base and J by 3 bases, leaving 8 bases between them.

V gene TRBV5-5 combines with J gene TRBJ1-2; TRBD1 matches 7 bases. CDR3 length: 15 amino acids. Per the germline V gene, CDR1 is SGHKS and CDR2 is YYEKEE (reference sequence). The ends lost 1 base at V and 8 bases at J; junction bases unmatched: 11. CDR3 loop: CASSLTQQGYYGYTF. In nucleotides, the CDR3 is TGTGCCAGCAGCTTGACTCAACAGGGGTATTACGGCTACACCTTC.

This chain uses TRBV6-1 with TRBJ2-1; 13 nucleotides line up with TRBD2. J gave up 8 bases and V 2 bases, and 3 bases lay outside the gene matches. The CDR3 sequence is 15 residues long. CDR1 and CDR2 (germline): MNHNS, SASEGT. The chain's CDR3 is CASSESTSGRDEQFF. The CDR3 DNA sequence: TGTGCCAGCAGTGAATCAACTAGCGGGAGGGATGAGCAGTTCTTC.

This chain connects TRBV28 to TRBJ2-3, with D possibly matching TRBD1 (6 bases). Trimming left V 5 bases short and J 3 bases short, with 12 bases between. The germline V gene encodes CDR1 MDHEN and CDR2 SYDVKM. CDR3 size: 14 residues. DNA for the CDR3: TGTGCCAGCAGTACCGGACAGAGGACAGATACGCAGTATTTT. Amino acids: CASSTGQRTDTQYF.

The rearrangement uses TRBV7-9 and TRBJ2-7, with D unclear. The CDR3 is made up of 13 amino acids. The V and J ends lost 1 base and 5 bases respectively, with 9 bases between them. Germline CDR1 and CDR2: SEHNR and FQNEAQ (reference sequence). The CDR3 spells CASSLEAEDEQYF. The CDR3 DNA reads TGTGCCAGCAGCTTAGAGGCAGAGGACGAGCAGTACTTC.

The chain employs TRBV27 and TRBJ2-7, with D maybe TRBD2 (5 bases). The V end was cut by 5 bases, the J end by 3 bases, with 20 bases between. Per germline, CDR1 MNHEY and CDR2 SMNVEV (reference sequence). The length of the CDR3 is 16 residues. CDR3 nucleotides: TGTGCCAGCAGTCCGTATACCACTAGAGAATACTACGAGCAGTACTTC. It encodes CASSPYTTREYYEQYF.

V gene TRBV25-1 combines with J gene TRBJ1-3, with a weak D call TRBD1 (5 bases). The CDR3 has 15 amino acids. Trimming cost V 4 bases and J 0 bases, with 10 bases left between them. The germline gives CDR1 MGHDK, CDR2 SYGVNS. CDR3 region: CASSVHRSSGNTIYF. In DNA form, the CDR3 reads TGTGCCAGCAGTGTTCACAGGAGCTCTGGAAACACCATATATTTT.

This clone showed up just a few times. The rearrangement links TRBV6-4 to TRBJ2-6, with D perhaps matching TRBD2 (5 bases). This CDR3 region has 16 residues. CDR1 and CDR2 from the germline V gene are MRHNA and SNTAGT. Trimming took 4 bases from V and 0 from J, leaving 10 bases between them. CDR3 protein: CASSVGEPSGANVLTF. In DNA, the CDR3 is TGTGCCAGCAGTGTCGGGGAGCCCTCTGGGGCCAACGTCCTGACTTTC.

This sequence joins TRBV30 and TRBJ1-1; no reliable D call. There are 16 residues in the CDR3. Per germline, CDR1 GTSNPN and CDR2 SVGIG (reference sequence). V lost 3 bases and J lost 1, with 18 bases in between. The CDR3 nucleotides read TGTGCCTGGAGAGAATTGGGAGGGTACGGGAACACTGAAGCTTTCTTT. It is translated as CAWRELGGYGNTEAFF. The full variable domain, its missing parts supplied by reference TRBV30 and TRBJ1-1, is SQTIHQWPATLVQPVGSPLSLECTVEGTSNPNLYWYRQAAGRGLQLLFYSVGIGQISSEVPQNLSASRPQDRQFILSSKKLLLSDSGFYLCAWRELGGYGNTEAFFGQGTRLTVV.

The chain is built from TRBV7-9 and TRBJ1-4, with a weak D call TRBD1 (6 bases). The length of the CDR3 is 13 residues. Per germline, CDR1 SEHNR and CDR2 FQNEAQ (reference sequence). The V end was cut by 1 base, the J end by 7 bases, with 7 bases between. The CDR3 DNA reads as TGTGCCAGCAGCTTAGGGACAGCTGAAAAACTGTTTTTT. Translated, it gives CASSLGTAEKLFF.

This chain joins TRBV10-2 and TRBJ1-1, with 8 bases fitting TRBD1. CDR1 WSHSY and CDR2 SAAADI come from the germline V gene. The CDR3 length is 15 residues. V gave up 6 bases and J gave up 5 bases; unmatched junction bases: 11. The CDR3 DNA is TGCGCCAGCAGCGTTCAGGGGGCAAGGGTAACTGAAGCTTTCTTT. It translates to CASSVQGARVTEAFF.